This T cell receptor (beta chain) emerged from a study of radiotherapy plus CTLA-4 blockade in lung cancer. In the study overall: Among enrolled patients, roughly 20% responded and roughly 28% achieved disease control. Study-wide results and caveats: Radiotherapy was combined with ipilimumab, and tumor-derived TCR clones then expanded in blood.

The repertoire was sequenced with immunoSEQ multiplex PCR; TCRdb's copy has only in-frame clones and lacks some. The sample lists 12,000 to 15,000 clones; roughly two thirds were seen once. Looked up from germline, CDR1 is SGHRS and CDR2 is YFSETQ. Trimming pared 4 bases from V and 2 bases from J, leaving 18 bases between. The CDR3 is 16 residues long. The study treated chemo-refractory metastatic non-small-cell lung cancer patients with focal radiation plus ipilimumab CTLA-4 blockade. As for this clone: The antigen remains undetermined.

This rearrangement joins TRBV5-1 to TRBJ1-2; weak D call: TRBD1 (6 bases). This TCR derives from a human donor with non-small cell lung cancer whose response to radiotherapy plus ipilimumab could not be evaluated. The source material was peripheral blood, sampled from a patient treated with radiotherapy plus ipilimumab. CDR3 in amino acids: CASSAGDIGLNYGYTF. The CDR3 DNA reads TGCGCCAGCAGCGCGGGGGACATCGGCTTAAACTATGGCTACACCTTC.